Listed below are T cell receptor beta chains from one sample, sequenced in a study of T cell repertoires in cytomegalovirus infection. TCRdb re-derived calls from the reads in MiXCR, one entry per CDR3 protein. Of around 70,000 distinct CDR3 sequences listed, less than 30% are singletons. Their antigen targets remain unknown. The specimen comprised CD8+ T cells from cultured PBMCs, sampled from culture after CMV antigen stimulation. These receptors all come from a human donor in good health (CMV status not recorded). Some clones in this sample may be carry-over from other donors' samples. Each CDR3 is given without its conserved first and last residue. Fields, in order: V gene, CDR3 protein.

v_call: TRBV7-2
cdr3_aa: ASSLRGAGDPGGKTQY

v_call: TRBV29-1
cdr3_aa: SVRGPGQGPEQY

v_call: TRBV7-9
cdr3_aa: ASSPSTGGQSYNEQF

v_call: TRBV5-1
cdr3_aa: ASSLDDSQGYT

v_call: TRBV12-3/TRBV12-4
cdr3_aa: ASRGTGGIEQY

v_call: TRBV12-3/TRBV12-4
cdr3_aa: ASSFMGGYT

v_call: TRBV14
cdr3_aa: ASSQYLYPSHEQY

v_call: TRBV9
cdr3_aa: ASSTRQGSETQY

v_call: TRBV27
cdr3_aa: ASSYSSGEAFYEQY

v_call: TRBV7-2
cdr3_aa: ASSTRGFQDTEAF

v_call: TRBV30
cdr3_aa: AWSVLEENTEAF

v_call: TRBV7-6
cdr3_aa: ASSLDLAGGSLDTQY

v_call: TRBV9
cdr3_aa: ASSPSGRSYEQY

v_call: TRBV5-6
cdr3_aa: ASSLEGLGAKNIQY

v_call: TRBV5-4
cdr3_aa: ASSQTEFPNYGYT

v_call: TRBV7-9
cdr3_aa: ASSFSELADNEQF